This is a list of T cell receptor beta chains from one sample in a study of blood T cell repertoires in COVID-19. The assay was immunoSEQ multiplex PCR, and TCRdb's table has in-frame clones only and misses some. The table lists around 250,000 clones, approximately 90% of them singletons. Sequencing was performed on PBMCs or T cells enriched from blood (not recorded which). The receptors originated from a middle-aged man who had been exposed to COVID-19. Each CDR3 is given with its conserved first and last residue. Each record gives: J gene, D gene, V gene, CDR3 protein. A D gene is named only where the DNA matches it firmly.

TRBJ1-1	TRBD1	TRBV27	CASSPLGQGFSQEAFF
TRBJ2-3	TRBD1	TRBV11-3	CASRPGQGAGTQYF
TRBJ2-3	TRBD1	TRBV11-3	CASSLGQGRVTDTQYF
TRBJ2-7	TRBD2	TRBV9	CASSSGLAGASEQYF
TRBJ2-3	-	TRBV7-9	CASSETDTQYF
TRBJ1-3	-	TRBV4-1	CASSQDPGSGNTIYF
TRBJ1-2	-	TRBV28	CASTITGVRLSYGYTF
TRBJ1-4	TRBD1	TRBV7-9	CASSLGQANEKLFF
TRBJ1-1	-	TRBV21-1	CASSNGQGNTEAFF
TRBJ2-1	-	TRBV27	CASRKSSGNEQFF
TRBJ1-2	-	TRBV7-3	CASSFLNRDTTNYGYTF
TRBJ2-1	TRBD1	TRBV9	CASSVVDRGRDEQFF
TRBJ1-2	-	TRBV9	CASSVGGSNYGYTF
TRBJ2-5	-	TRBV19	CASSMRQTQYF
TRBJ1-1	-	TRBV9	CASSVGQASGDTEAFF
TRBJ1-1	-	TRBV7-9	CASRGREEAFF
TRBJ2-3	TRBD2	TRBV13	CASSLLAGGGDTQYF
TRBJ2-3	TRBD2	TRBV28	CASSYPSGTSDTQYF
TRBJ1-5	TRBD1	TRBV6-5	CASRGQGGQPQHF
TRBJ2-2	TRBD1	TRBV5-1	CASSFGKNRGPPTGELFF
TRBJ1-4	TRBD1	TRBV5-1	CASSFGQGGEKLFF
TRBJ1-2	TRBD1	TRBV6-5	CASGQGAGYTF
TRBJ2-1	-	TRBV10-1	CASSLTRLNEQFF
TRBJ2-1	TRBD2	TRBV27	CASRAGLAGETEQFF
TRBJ1-1	TRBD1	TRBV7-2	CASSSWGQGATKAFF
TRBJ1-1	-	TRBV11-2	CASSLILAGMNTEAFF
TRBJ2-2	TRBD1	TRBV27	CASRGQYTGELFF
TRBJ1-3	-	TRBV3-1/TRBV3-2	CASSQDLTTGISGNTIYF
TRBJ1-2	TRBD1	TRBV6-1	CASSEGPGTGSYGYTF
TRBJ2-7	TRBD2	TRBV7-9	CASSSAGTSGRNTYEQYF
TRBJ1-4	TRBD1	TRBV7-2	CASSLAYRGQLFF
TRBJ1-1	TRBD1	TRBV28	CASSSGGWTEAFF
TRBJ1-1	TRBD1	TRBV28	CASKTWGQPGGTFHPDAFF
TRBJ2-3	-	TRBV6-6	CASSYSEIQENTQYF
TRBJ2-7	TRBD2	TRBV10-2	CASPTRRELTYEQYF
TRBJ1-2	-	TRBV6-1	CASSEDREYGYTF
TRBJ2-1	TRBD2	TRBV7-9	CASSLTSGRAYNEQFF
TRBJ2-1	TRBD1	TRBV4-3	CASSPRQGTYNEQFF
TRBJ2-3	TRBD2	TRBV6-6	CASRILAGRTDTQYF
TRBJ2-5	-	TRBV29-1	CSVDPGETQYF
TRBJ2-7	TRBD1	TRBV7-2	CASNAAGTGSYEQYF
TRBJ2-1	TRBD2	TRBV27	CASSKLAGTGNEQFF
TRBJ2-2	-	TRBV5-1	CASSPRDQNTGELFF
TRBJ2-3	-	TRBV3-1/TRBV3-2	CASSQVAAAMYF
TRBJ2-1	TRBD2	TRBV24-1	CATSAHTSGPYNEQFF
TRBJ1-1	TRBD1	TRBV12-3/TRBV12-4	CASRDRVNGAFF
TRBJ1-1	-	TRBV7-3	CASSTGNTEAFF
TRBJ2-1	-	TRBV5-1	CASSDAETYNEQFF
TRBJ2-2	-	TRBV9	CASSAEHRASGELFF
TRBJ2-7	-	TRBV18	CASSPSVGGSYEQYF